These 20 T cell receptor beta chains were all obtained from the same sample, sequenced in a study of T cell responses to AZD1222 COVID-19 vaccine. The protocol was immunoSEQ multiplex PCR, while the TCRdb copy is restricted to in-frame clones and leaves out a portion. This table has about 100,000 clones, less than 95% appearing once. Specimen: peripheral blood, collected on day 0 of AZD1222 vaccination. The receptors were sampled from an adult in good health.

This rearrangement joins TRBV30 to TRBJ1-1; D remains ambiguous. V was trimmed by 5 bases and J by 3 bases, leaving 10 bases between them. Germline CDR1 is GTSNPN and CDR2 is SVGIG (reference sequence). The CDR3 totals 12 residues. This CDR3 is CAWSAAYTEAFF. For the CDR3, the DNA is TGTGCCTGGTCCGCGGCGTACACTGAAGCTTTCTTT.

This CDR3 reads CASSLEGVSGEQYF. CDR3 DNA sequence: TGTGCCAGCAGCTTAGAGGGGGTGTCGGGCGAGCAGTACTTC. The rearrangement links TRBV7-8 to TRBJ2-7, with D possibly matching TRBD1 (6 bases). Trimming took off 1 base at V and 6 bases at J, with 13 bases between the two ends. Looked up from germline, CDR1 is SGHVS and CDR2 is FQNEAQ. The CDR3 is 14 residues long.

This sequence joins TRBV10-3 and TRBJ1-1, with a tentative D call TRBD1 (5 bases). V lost 2 bases, J lost 6 bases, and 10 bases lay in between. CDR1 is ENHRY and CDR2 is SYGVKD in the germline V gene. The CDR3 contains 13 residues. The CDR3, as DNA: TGTGCCATCAGTGAGCAGACAGCCTCTGAAGCTTTCTTT. It yields the protein CAISEQTASEAFF.

This clone occurred once. The chain has TRBV19 and TRBJ2-7; no clear D gene. Trimming cost V 6 bases and J 1 base, with 10 bases left between them. In germline, CDR1 is LNHDA, CDR2 SQIVND (reference sequence). CDR3 length: 13 amino acids. Written as DNA, the CDR3 is TGTGCCAGTAGCTTTTTTGGATCCTACGAGCAGTACTTC. This encodes CASSFFGSYEQYF.

The genes are TRBV20-1 and TRBJ1-2; D is ambiguous. Germline CDR1 and CDR2: DFQATT and SNEGSKA (reference sequence). The CDR3 consists of 11 residues. V was cut by 1 base and J by 4 bases, with 4 bases left in between. The CDR3 sequence is CSARGPYGYTF. DNA of the CDR3: TGCAGTGCTAGAGGTCCCTATGGCTACACCTTC.

This clone has more than one count but fewer than ten. The rearrangement uses TRBV19 and TRBJ1-1; tentative D call: TRBD1 (5 bases). The CDR3 length is 14 residues. Germline V lookup: CDR1 LNHDA, CDR2 SQIVND (reference sequence). V was shortened by 6 bases and J by 1 base, with 12 bases between the two germline ends. CDR3 in DNA: TGTGCCAGTAGCTCCAAAAGGGGGAACACTGAAGCTTTCTTT. This translates into CASSSKRGNTEAFF.

The chain uses TRBV19 and TRBJ2-7; D remains ambiguous. Germline values: CDR1 LNHDA, CDR2 SQIVND (reference sequence). Trimming took 4 bases from V and 3 from J, leaving 25 bases between them. This CDR3 has 18 residues. The DNA of the CDR3 is TGTGCCAGTAGTACGGTGGGGTTGACTTACGGATCCCTCTACGAGCAGTACTTC. Encoded protein: CASSTVGLTYGSLYEQYF.

This sequence joins TRBV5-5 and TRBJ2-5, with 9 positions matching TRBD1. From germline, CDR1 is SGHKS and CDR2 YYEKEE (reference sequence). The CDR3 consists of 14 residues. The junction had 4 bases not matched to a gene; V was cut back by 3 bases and J by 4 bases. DNA for the CDR3: TGTGCCAGCAGCTCACCGGGACAGGGAGAGACCCAGTACTTC. Protein: CASSSPGQGETQYF.

The V call is TRBV12-3 or TRBV12-4, the J call TRBJ1-2; D unclear. The CDR3 covers 13 residues. The V end was cut by 2 bases, the J end by 8 bases, with 12 bases between. This chain's CDR3 is CASSLLAAEGYTF. The CDR3 DNA reads as TGTGCCAGCAGTTTACTGGCAGCCGAGGGCTACACCTTC.

This chain connects TRBV5-1 to TRBJ2-2; tentatively, D is TRBD1 (7 bases). Germline V lookup: CDR1 SGHRS, CDR2 YFSETQ. The V gene lost 4 bases and the J gene lost 6 bases, with 31 bases spanning the gap. CDR3 size: 20 residues. CDR3 sequence reads: CASSPTGRGQTRGFPGELFF. CDR3 DNA sequence: TGCGCCAGCAGCCCTACCGGACGGGGACAGACTAGGGGTTTCCCCGGGGAGCTGTTTTTT.

The gene calls are TRBV7-6 and TRBJ2-3; 8 bases agree with TRBD1. Germline lookup yields CDR1 SGHVS and CDR2 FNYEAQ. V was pared by 1 base and J by 4 bases, with 7 bases of the junction left unmatched. This CDR3 spans 16 amino acids. In DNA form, the CDR3 reads TGTGCCAGCAGCTTAGTGGCAGGGGGCAGGTCAGATACGCAGTATTTT. Residues: CASSLVAGGRSDTQYF. Together with reference TRBV7-6 and TRBJ2-3, the CDR3 gives the full variable domain: GAGVSQSPRYKVTKRGQDVALRCDPISGHVSLYWYRQALGQGPEFLTYFNYEAQQDKSGLPNDRFSAERPEGSISTLTIQRTEQRDSAMYRCASSLVAGGRSDTQYFGPGTRLTVL.

This chain links TRBV6-5 with TRBJ1-2, with no clear D. Trimming left V 6 bases short and J 4 bases short, with 15 bases between. This CDR3 region has 14 residues. The V gene's germline CDR1 is MNHEY and CDR2 SVGAGI. CDR3 sequence reads: CASSPEGLGYGYTF. CDR3 DNA: TGTGCCAGCAGCCCAGAAGGGTTGGGCTATGGCTACACCTTC.

The CDR3 DNA reads TGTGCCAGCAGTAGCCACAGGGCCTACGAGCAGTACTTC. Protein: CASSSHRAYEQYF. J is TRBJ2-7 and V is TRBV28; D perhaps matches TRBD1 (6 bases). Trimming cost V 5 bases and J 2 bases, with 10 bases left between them. CDR1 is MDHEN and CDR2 is SYDVKM in the germline V gene. The CDR3 has 13 residues.

The chain has TRBV7-2 and TRBJ1-6; the D gene is possibly TRBD1 (6 bases). Germline V lookup: CDR1 SGHTA, CDR2 FQGNSA. The CDR3 loop spans 13 amino acids. V dropped 5 bases and J dropped 11 bases, with 13 bases sitting between them. The CDR3 region has the DNA TGTGCCAGCAGCACCGACAGGACCACACCCCTCCACTTT. Translated, it gives CASSTDRTTPLHF.

V gene TRBV2 combines with J gene TRBJ1-6; no clear D gene. Between the trimmed V and J ends, which lost 6 bases and 2 bases, there was a span of 8 bases. The CDR3 has 14 residues. Germline CDR1 and CDR2: SNHLY and FYNNEI. CDR3 in amino acids: CASSSRTYNSPLHF. Written as DNA, the CDR3 is TGTGCCAGCAGCAGCCGGACCTATAATTCACCCCTCCACTTT.

The gene calls are TRBV5-1 and TRBJ2-5; TRBD2 aligns across 7 bases. This CDR3 is built from 15 residues. CDR1 and CDR2 from the germline V gene are SGHRS and YFSETQ. After removal of 0 bases from V and 1 base from J, the junction contained 3 bases not matched to a gene. CDR3 protein: CASSLGSGAQETQYF. CDR3 DNA sequence: TGCGCCAGCAGCTTGGGGAGCGGGGCCCAAGAGACCCAGTACTTC. The full variable domain, completed using reference TRBV5-1 and TRBJ2-5, is KAGVTQTPRYLIKTRGQQVTLSCSPISGHRSVSWYQQTPGQGLQFLFEYFSETQRNKGNFPGRFSGRQFSNSRSEMNVSTLELGDSALYLCASSLGSGAQETQYFGPGTRLLVL.

The rearrangement joins TRBV6-5 to TRBJ1-2; TRBD1 agrees at 9 bases. This CDR3 spans 14 amino acids. The V gene end was trimmed by 3 bases and the J gene end by 8 bases; junction bases not matched to a gene: 7. Germline V gives CDR1 MNHEY, CDR2 SVGAGI. As DNA, the CDR3 is TGTGCCAGCAGTTATGGGGGACAGGGTCGAGGCTACACCTTC. Translated, it gives CASSYGGQGRGYTF.

The chain recombines TRBV15 with TRBJ2-3; TRBD2 agrees at 12 bases. Germline lookup yields CDR1 LNHNV and CDR2 YYDKDF (reference sequence). The CDR3 covers 21 residues. The V segment lost 0 bases and the J segment 1 base; nucleotides outside the gene matches: 14. DNA of the CDR3: TGTGCCACCAGCAGAGAACCTCGGCCTAGCGGGGGGGTAGCTGGCACAGATACGCAGTATTTT. This sequence encodes CATSREPRPSGGVAGTDTQYF.

This chain joins TRBV5-8 and TRBJ1-2; 8 bases agree with TRBD1. V gave up 0 bases and J gave up 7 bases; unmatched junction bases: 5. Germline CDR1 is SGHTS and CDR2 is YDEGEE. This CDR3 is built from 14 residues. CDR3 nucleotides: TGTGCCAGCAGCTTGGATACAGGGGGGAGTGGCTACACCTTC. Its translation is CASSLDTGGSGYTF.

J is TRBJ1-2 and V is TRBV11-2, with D unresolved. V dropped 4 bases and J dropped 0 bases, with 12 bases sitting between them. The CDR3 totals 15 residues. Germline V CDR1 and CDR2: SGHAT, FQNNGV. CDR3 bases: TGTGCCAGCAGCTCAACTCGGCTCCCTAACTATGGCTACACCTTC. Translation: CASSSTRLPNYGYTF.